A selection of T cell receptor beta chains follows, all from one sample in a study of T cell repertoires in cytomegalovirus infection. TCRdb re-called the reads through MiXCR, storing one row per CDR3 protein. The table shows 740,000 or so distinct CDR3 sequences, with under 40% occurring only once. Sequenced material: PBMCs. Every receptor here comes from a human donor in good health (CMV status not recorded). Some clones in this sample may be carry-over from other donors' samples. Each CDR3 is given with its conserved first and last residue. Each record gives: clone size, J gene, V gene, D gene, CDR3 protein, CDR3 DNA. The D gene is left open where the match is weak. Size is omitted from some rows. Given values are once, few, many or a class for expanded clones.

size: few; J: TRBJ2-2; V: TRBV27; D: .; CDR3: CASSFGTTTGELFF; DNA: TGTGCCAGCAGTTTCGGGACAACCACCGGGGAGCTGTTTTTT
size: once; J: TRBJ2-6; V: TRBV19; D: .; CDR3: CASSTSSGFLSESGANVLTF; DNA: TGTGCCAGTAGTACGTCCTCGGGATTCCTATCCGAGTCTGGGGCCAACGTCCTGACTTTC
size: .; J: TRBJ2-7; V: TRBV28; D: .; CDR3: CASRPLRDRPYEQYF; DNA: TGTGCCAGCAGACCCCTTCGGGATCGGCCCTACGAGCAGTACTTC
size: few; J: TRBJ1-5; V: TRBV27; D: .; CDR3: CASSRNTGFRQPQHF; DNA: TGTGCCAGCAGCCGGAACACAGGGTTTCGGCAGCCCCAGCATTTT
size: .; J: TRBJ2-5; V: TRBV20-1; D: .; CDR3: CSAIRAQTGETQYF; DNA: TGCAGTGCTATCCGGGCCCAGACGGGAGAGACCCAGTACTTC
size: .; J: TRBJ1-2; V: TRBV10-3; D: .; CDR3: CAISSTWTPYGYTF; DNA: TGTGCCATCAGCTCCACATGGACGCCCTATGGCTACACCTTC
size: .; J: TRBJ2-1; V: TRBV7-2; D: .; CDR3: CASSPLPGKQFF; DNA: TGTGCCAGCAGCCCGTTACCGGGAAAGCAGTTCTTC
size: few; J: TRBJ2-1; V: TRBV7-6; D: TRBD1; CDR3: CASSLEIGAGTAYNEQFF; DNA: TGTGCCAGCAGCTTAGAAATTGGGGCCGGGACAGCCTACAATGAGCAGTTCTTC
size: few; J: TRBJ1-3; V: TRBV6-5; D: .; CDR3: CASSQGRFGPNTIYF; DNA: TGTGCCAGCAGTCAGGGACGTTTTGGGCCAAACACCATATATTTT
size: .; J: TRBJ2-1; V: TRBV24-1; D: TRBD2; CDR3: CATSGLGLAEDNEQFF; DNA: TGTGCCACCAGTGGCCTCGGACTAGCGGAAGACAATGAGCAGTTCTTC
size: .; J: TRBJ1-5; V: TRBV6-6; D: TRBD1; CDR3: CASSHDRRGLTGNQPQHF; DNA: TGTGCCAGCAGCCACGACCGTAGGGGGCTAACGGGCAATCAGCCCCAGCATTTT
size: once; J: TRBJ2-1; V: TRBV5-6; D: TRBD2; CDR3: CASSRRTSGVSYNEQFF; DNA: TGTGCCAGCAGCCGCCGGACTAGCGGGGTCTCCTACAATGAGCAGTTCTTC
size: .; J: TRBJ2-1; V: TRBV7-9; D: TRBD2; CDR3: CASSLVGTIAHNEQFF; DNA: TGTGCCAGCAGCTTAGTAGGGACTATAGCCCACAATGAGCAGTTCTTC
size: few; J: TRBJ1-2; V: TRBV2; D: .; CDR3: CASSERDSRTYGYTF; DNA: TGTGCCAGCAGTGAAAGAGACAGCCGAACCTATGGCTACACCTTC